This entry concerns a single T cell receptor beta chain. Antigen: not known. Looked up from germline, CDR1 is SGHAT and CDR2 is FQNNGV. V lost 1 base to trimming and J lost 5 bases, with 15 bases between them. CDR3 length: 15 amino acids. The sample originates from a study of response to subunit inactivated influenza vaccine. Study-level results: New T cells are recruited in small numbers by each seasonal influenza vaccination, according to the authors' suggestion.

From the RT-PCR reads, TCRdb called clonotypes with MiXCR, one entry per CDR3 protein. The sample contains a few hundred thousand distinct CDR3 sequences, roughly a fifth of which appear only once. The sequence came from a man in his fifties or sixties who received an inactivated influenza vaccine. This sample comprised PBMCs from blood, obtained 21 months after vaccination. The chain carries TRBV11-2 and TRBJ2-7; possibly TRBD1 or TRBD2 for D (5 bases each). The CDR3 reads CASSLVRGPRHEQYF. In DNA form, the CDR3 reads TGTGCCAGCAGCTTAGTCCGGGGCCCAAGGCACGAGCAGTACTTC.